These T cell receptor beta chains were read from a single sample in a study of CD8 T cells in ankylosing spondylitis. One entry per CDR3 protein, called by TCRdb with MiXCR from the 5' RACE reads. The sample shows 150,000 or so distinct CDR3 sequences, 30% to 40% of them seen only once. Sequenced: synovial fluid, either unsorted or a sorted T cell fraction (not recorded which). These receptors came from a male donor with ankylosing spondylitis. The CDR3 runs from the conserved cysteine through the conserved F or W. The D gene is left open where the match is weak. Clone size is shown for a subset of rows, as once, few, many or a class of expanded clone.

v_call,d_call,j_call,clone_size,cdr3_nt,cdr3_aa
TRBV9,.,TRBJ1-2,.,TGTGCCAGCAGCGCAGCAAGGAGTTCTACTCTTGGCTACACCTTC,CASSAARSSTLGYTF
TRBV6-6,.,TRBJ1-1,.,TGTGCCAGCAGTTACTCTGAAACCACTGAAGCTTTCTTT,CASSYSETTEAFF
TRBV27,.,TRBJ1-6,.,TGTGCCAGCAGTCGGACAAGGGATTCACCCCTCCACTTT,CASSRTRDSPLHF
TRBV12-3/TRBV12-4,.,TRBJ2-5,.,TGTGCCAGCAGTCGTTTTACGCCCTTGGGGGAGACCCAGTACTTC,CASSRFTPLGETQYF
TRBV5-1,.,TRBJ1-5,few,TGCGCCAGCAGCCCCGATGGGGACGGCAATCAGCCCCAGCATTTT,CASSPDGDGNQPQHF
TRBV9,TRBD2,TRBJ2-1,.,TGTGCCAGCAGCGTAGGTAATAGCGGGAGATTGGGGCGGGGTGAGCAGTTCTTC,CASSVGNSGRLGRGEQFF
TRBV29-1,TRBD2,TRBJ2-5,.,TGCAGCGTTGAAGGAGGTGGAGCGGGGGGGCTTTTTTCGGAGACCCAGTACTTC,CSVEGGGAGGLFSETQYF
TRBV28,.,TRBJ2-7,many,TGTGCCAGCAGTCACAGGACAGCTTACGAGCAGTACTTC,CASSHRTAYEQYF
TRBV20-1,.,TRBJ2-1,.,TGCAGTGTTGGCCGTTTGGAGCAGTTCTTC,CSVGRLEQFF
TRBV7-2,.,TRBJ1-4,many,TGTGCCAGCAGCTCCACCGGGACAAATAATGAAAAACTGTTTTTT,CASSSTGTNNEKLFF
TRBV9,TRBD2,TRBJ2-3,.,TGTGCCAGCAGCGTAGCGTGGGCGGCGGGAGGTAGCACAGATACGCAGTATTTT,CASSVAWAAGGSTDTQYF
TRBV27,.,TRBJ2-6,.,TGTGCCAGCAGTCTCAGCTCTGGGGCCAACGTCCTGACTTTC,CASSLSSGANVLTF
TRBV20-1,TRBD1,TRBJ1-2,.,TGCAGTTCGGGACAGGCCCCGGACTATGGCTACACCTTC,CSSGQAPDYGYTF
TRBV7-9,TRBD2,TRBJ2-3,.,TGTGCCAGCAGCTCCGGACTAGCGGGAGTGGGGGATACGCAGTATTTT,CASSSGLAGVGDTQYF
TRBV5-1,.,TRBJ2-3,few,TGCGCCAGCAGCCCCGTAGAGATTGCAGATACGCAGTATTTT,CASSPVEIADTQYF
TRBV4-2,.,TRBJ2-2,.,TGTGCCAGCAGCCAAGAGGGGTGGAGGGAACACACCGGGGAGCTGTTTTTT,CASSQEGWREHTGELFF
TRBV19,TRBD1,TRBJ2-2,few,TGTGCCAGTAGCAAGGGACAGGGCGGACCCGGGGAGCTGTTTTTT,CASSKGQGGPGELFF
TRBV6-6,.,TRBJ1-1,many,TGTGCCAGCAGTTATAAGGGGAACACTGAAGCTTTCTTT,CASSYKGNTEAFF
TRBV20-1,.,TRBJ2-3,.,TGCAGTGCTAGGGTAGTGGGCAGGGGCACAGATACGCAGTATTTT,CSARVVGRGTDTQYF